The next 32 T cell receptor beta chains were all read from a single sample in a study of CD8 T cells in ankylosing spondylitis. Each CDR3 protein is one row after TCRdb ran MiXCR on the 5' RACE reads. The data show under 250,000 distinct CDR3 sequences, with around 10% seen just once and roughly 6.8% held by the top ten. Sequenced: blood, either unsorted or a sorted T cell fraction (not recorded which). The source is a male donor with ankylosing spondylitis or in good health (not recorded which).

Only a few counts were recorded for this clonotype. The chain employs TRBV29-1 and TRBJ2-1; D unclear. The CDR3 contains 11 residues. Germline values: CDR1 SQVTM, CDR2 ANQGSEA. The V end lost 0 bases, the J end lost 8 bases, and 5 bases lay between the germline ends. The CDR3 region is CSVEDLDEQFF. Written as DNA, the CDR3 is TGCAGCGTTGAAGATCTGGATGAGCAGTTCTTC.

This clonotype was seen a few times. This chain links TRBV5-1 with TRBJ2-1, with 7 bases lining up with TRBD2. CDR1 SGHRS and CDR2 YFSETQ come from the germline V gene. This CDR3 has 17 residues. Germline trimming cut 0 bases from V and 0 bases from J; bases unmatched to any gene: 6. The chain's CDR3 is CASSLAVGGSSYNEQFF. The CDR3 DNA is TGCGCCAGCAGCTTGGCCGTCGGGGGGAGCTCCTACAATGAGCAGTTCTTC.

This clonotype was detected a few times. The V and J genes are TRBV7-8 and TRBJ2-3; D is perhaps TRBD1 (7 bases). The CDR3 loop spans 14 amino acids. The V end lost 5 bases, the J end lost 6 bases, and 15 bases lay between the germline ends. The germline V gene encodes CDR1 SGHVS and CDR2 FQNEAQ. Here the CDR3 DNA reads TGTGCCAGCAGCCCAGGAGGGGGCAGGGATACGCAGTATTTT. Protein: CASSPGGGRDTQYF. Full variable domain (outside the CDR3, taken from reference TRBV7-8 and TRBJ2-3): GAGVSQSPRYKVAKRGQDVALRCDPISGHVSLFWYQQALGQGPEFLTYFQNEAQLDKSGLPSDRFFAERPEGSVSTLKIQRTQQEDSAVYLCASSPGGGRDTQYFGPGTRLTVL.

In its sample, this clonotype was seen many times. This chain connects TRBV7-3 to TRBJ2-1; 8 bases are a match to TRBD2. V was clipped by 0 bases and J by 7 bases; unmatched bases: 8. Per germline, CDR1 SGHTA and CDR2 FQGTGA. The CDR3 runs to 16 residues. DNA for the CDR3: TGTGCCAGCAGCTTAACGGTGGTGGCTAGCGGGAATGAGCAGTTCTTC. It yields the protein CASSLTVVASGNEQFF.

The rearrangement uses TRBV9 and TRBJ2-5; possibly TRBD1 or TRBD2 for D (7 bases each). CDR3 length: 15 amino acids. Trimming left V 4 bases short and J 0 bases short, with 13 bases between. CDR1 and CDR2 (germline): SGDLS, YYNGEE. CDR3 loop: CASSSGGGDQETQYF. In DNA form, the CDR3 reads TGTGCCAGCAGCTCAGGGGGAGGGGACCAAGAGACCCAGTACTTC.

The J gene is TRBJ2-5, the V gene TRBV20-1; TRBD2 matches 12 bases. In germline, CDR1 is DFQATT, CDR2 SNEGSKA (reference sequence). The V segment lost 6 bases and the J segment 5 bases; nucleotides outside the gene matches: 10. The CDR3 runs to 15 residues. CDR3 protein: CSADRTSGEWETQYF. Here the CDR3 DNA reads TGCAGTGCGGACCGGACTAGCGGGGAATGGGAGACCCAGTACTTC.

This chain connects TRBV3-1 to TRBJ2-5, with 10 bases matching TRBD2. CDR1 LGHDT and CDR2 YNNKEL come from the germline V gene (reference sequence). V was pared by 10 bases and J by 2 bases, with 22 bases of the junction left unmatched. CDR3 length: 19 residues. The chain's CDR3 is CAICTSSLAGSPIQETQYF. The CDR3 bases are TGTGCCATCTGCACCTCTTCACTAGCGGGGAGCCCGATACAAGAGACCCAGTACTTC.

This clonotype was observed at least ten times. Here the CDR3 reads CASSPGGGRFNSPLHF. CDR3 bases: TGTGCCAGCAGCCCCGGTGGTGGTAGGTTTAATTCACCCCTCCACTTT. V is TRBV12-3 or TRBV12-4 and J is TRBJ1-6; D not certain. V lost 6 bases and J 6 bases, leaving 18 bases between the germline ends. This CDR3 contains 16 residues.

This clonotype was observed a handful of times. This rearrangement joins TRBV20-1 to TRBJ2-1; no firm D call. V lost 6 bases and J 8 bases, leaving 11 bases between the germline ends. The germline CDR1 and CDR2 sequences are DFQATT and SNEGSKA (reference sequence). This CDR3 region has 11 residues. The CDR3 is CSAAMIYEQFF. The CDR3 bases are TGCAGTGCGGCGATGATTTATGAGCAGTTCTTC.

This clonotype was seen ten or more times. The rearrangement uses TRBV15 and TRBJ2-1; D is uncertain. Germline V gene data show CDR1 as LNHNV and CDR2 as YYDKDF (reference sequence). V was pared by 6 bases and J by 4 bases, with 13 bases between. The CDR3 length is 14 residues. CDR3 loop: CATSRGTGYNEQFF. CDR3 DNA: TGTGCCACCAGTCGCGGTACCGGTTACAATGAGCAGTTCTTC. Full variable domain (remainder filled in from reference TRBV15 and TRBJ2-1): DAMVIQNPRYQVTQFGKPVTLSCSQTLNHNVMYWYQQKSSQAPKLLFHYYDKDFNNEADTPDNFQSRRPNTSFCFLDIRSPGLGDTAMYLCATSRGTGYNEQFFGPGTRLTVL.

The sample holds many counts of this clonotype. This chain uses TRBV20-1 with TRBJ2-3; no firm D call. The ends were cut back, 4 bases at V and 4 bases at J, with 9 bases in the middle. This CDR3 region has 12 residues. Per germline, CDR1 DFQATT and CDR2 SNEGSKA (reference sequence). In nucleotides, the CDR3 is TGCAGTGCTACCCCCGGAGCAGATACGCAGTATTTT. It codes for CSATPGADTQYF.

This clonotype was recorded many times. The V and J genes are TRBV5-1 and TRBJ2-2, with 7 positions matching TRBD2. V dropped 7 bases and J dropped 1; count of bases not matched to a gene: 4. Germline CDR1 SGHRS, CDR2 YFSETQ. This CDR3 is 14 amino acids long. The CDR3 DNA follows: TGCGCCAGCGGCGCGGGGGTGAACACCGGGGAGCTGTTTTTT. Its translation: CASGAGVNTGELFF.

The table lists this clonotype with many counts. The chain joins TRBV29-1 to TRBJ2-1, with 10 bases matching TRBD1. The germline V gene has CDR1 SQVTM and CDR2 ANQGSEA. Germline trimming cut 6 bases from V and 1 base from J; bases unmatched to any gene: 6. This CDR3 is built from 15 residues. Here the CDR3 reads CSVLGQGGSYNEQFF. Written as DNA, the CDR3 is TGCAGCGTACTTGGACAGGGGGGTTCCTACAATGAGCAGTTCTTC.

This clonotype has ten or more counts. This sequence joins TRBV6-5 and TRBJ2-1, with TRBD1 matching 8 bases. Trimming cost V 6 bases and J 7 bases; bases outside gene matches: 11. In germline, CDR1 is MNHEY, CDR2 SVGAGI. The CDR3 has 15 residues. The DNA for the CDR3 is TGTGCCAGCAGACTCGCCACAGGGGGTTCGAATGAGCAGTTCTTC. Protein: CASRLATGGSNEQFF.

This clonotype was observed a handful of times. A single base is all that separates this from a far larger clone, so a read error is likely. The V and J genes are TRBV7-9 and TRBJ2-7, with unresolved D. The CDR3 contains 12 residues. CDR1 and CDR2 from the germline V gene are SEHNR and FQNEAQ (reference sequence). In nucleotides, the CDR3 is TGTGCCAGCAGCTTAGACTCCCACGAGCAGTACTTC. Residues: CASSLDSHEQYF.

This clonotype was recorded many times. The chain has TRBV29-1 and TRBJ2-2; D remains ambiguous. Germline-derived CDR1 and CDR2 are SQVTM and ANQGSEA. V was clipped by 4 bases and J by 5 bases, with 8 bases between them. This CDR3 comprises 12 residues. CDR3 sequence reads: CSVGMGTGELFF. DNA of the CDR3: TGCAGCGTTGGGATGGGGACCGGGGAGCTGTTTTTT.

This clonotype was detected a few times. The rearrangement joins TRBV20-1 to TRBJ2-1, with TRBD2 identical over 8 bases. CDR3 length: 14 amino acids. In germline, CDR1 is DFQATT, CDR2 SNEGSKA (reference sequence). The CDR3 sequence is CRGRAGVAYNEQFF. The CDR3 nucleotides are TGCAGGGGCCGAGCGGGAGTCGCCTACAATGAGCAGTTCTTC.

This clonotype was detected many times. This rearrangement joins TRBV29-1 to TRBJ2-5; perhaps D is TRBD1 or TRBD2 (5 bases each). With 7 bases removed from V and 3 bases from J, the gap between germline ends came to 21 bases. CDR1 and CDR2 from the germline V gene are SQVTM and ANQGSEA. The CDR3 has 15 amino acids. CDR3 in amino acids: CSGAGTENYEETQYF. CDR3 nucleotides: TGCAGCGGGGCCGGGACGGAGAACTACGAAGAGACCCAGTACTTC. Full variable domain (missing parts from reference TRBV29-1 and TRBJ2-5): SAVISQKPSRDICQRGTSLTIQCQVDSQVTMMFWYRQQPGQSLTLIATANQGSEATYESGFVIDKFPISRPNLTFSTLTVSNMSPEDSSIYLCSGAGTENYEETQYFGPGTRLLVL.

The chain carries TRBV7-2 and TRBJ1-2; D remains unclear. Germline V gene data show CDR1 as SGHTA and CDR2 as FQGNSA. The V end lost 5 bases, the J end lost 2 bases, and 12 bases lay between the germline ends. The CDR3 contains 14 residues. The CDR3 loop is CASSIVQPNYGYTF. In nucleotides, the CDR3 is TGTGCCAGCAGCATCGTACAGCCAAACTATGGCTACACCTTC.

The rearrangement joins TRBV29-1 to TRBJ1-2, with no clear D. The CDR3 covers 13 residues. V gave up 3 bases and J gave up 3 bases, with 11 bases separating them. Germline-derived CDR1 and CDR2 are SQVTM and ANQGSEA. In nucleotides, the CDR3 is TGCAGCGTTGAGTTACTGGAGGACTATGGCTACACCTTC. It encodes CSVELLEDYGYTF.

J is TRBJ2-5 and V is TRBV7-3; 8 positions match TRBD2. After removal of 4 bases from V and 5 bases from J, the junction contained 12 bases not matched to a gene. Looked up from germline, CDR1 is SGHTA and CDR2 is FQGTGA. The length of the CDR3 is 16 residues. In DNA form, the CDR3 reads TGTGCCAGCAGCTCGGGCCTGGGCGGGGGGTATGAGACCCAGTACTTC. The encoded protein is CASSSGLGGGYETQYF.

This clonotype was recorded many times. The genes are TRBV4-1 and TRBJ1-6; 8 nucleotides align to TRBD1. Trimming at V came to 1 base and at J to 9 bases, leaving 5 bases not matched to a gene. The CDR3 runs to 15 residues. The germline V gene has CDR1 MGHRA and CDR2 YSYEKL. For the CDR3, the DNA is TGCGCCAGCAGCCAAGTGGACAGGGAAATTTCACCCCTCCACTTT. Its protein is CASSQVDREISPLHF.

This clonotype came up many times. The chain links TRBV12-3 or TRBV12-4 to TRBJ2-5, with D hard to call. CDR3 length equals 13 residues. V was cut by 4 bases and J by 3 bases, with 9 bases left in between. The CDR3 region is CASSSRREETQYF. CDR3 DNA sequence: TGTGCCAGCAGTTCCCGACGGGAAGAGACCCAGTACTTC.

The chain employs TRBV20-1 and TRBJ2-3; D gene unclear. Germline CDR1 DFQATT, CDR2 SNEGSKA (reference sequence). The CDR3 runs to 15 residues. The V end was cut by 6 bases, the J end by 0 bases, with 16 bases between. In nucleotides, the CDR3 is TGCAGTGCGGTTGGGCTGATCGTCAGCACAGATACGCAGTATTTT. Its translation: CSAVGLIVSTDTQYF.

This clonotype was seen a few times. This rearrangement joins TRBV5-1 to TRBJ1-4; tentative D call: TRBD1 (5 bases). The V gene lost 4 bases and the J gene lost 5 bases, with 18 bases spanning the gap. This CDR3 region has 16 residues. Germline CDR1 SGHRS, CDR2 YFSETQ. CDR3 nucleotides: TGCGCCAGCAGCCTTAGCGGGAAGGGGTCGAATGAAAAACTGTTTTTT. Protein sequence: CASSLSGKGSNEKLFF.

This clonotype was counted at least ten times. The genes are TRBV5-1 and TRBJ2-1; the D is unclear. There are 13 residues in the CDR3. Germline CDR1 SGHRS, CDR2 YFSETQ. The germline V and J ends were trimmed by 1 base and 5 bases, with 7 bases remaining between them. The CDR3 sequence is CASSLYRDNEQFF. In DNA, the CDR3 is TGCGCCAGCAGCTTGTACCGGGACAATGAGCAGTTCTTC.

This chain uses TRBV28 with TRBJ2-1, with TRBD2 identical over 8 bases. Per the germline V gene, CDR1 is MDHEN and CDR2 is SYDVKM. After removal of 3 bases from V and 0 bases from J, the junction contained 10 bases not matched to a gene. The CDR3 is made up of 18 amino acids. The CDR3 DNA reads TGTGCCAGCAGTTTTCGACTTCCCGGACTAGCCTCCTACAATGAGCAGTTCTTC. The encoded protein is CASSFRLPGLASYNEQFF.

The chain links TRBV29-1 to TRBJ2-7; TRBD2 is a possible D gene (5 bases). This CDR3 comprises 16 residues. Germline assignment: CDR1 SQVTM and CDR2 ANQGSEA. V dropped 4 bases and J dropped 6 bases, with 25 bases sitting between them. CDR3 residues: CSVAGRRSYVGLEQYF. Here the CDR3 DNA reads TGCAGCGTTGCCGGACGGCGGAGCTATGTTGGACTCGAGCAGTACTTC.

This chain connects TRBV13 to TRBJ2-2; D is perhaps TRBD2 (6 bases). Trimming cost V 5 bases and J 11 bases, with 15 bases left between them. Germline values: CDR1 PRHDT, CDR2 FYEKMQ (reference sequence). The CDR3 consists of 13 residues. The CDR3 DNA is TGTGCCAGCAGCCCGAATGGGAGGAAAGAGCTGTTTTTT. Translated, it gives CASSPNGRKELFF.

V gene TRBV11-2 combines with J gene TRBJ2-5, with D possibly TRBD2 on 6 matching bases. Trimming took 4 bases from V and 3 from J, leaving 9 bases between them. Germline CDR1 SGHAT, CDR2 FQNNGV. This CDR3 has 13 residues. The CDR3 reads CASSSAGKETQYF. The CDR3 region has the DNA TGTGCCAGCAGCTCGGCGGGAAAAGAGACCCAGTACTTC.

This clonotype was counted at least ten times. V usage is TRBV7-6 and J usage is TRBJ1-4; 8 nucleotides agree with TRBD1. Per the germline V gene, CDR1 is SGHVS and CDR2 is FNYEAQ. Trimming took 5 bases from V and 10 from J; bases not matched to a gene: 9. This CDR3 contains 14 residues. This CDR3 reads CASSPGQGLAKLFF. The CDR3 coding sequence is TGTGCCAGCAGCCCCGGACAGGGTTTGGCAAAACTGTTTTTT.

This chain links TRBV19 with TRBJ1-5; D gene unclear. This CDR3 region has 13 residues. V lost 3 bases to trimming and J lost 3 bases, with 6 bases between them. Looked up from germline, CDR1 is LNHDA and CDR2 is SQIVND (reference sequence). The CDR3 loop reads CASSIFLNQPQHF. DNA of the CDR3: TGTGCCAGTAGTATCTTCCTCAATCAGCCCCAGCATTTT.